This is a list of T cell receptor beta chains from one sample in a study of a mutant IDH1 vaccine in newly diagnosed glioma. Method: immunoSEQ multiplex PCR; TCRdb's copy keeps in-frame clones and lacks some. The table includes fewer than 45,000 clones, around 76% detected once. No antigen is known for these receptors. The sequencing used PBMCs, collected from a glioma patient whose treatment included an IDH1 peptide vaccine. The receptor source for this set is a woman aged 40 to 49 with glioma. Some clones in this sample may be carry-over from other donors' samples. Both conserved end residues are part of each CDR3. A D gene is named only where the DNA matches it firmly. Some rows mark clone size as missing; the rest say once, few, many or name a class of expanded clone.

TRBD1 | TRBJ2-7 | TRBV29-1 | once | TGCAGCGTTGAGATGGAGGGGACAGGGAAGTTGTACTTC | CSVEMEGTGKLYF
TRBD2 | TRBJ2-3 | TRBV5-1 | - | TGCGCCAGCAGCTCCCAAGCGGGACGGGTTACGCAGTATTTT | CASSSQAGRVTQYF
- | TRBJ2-5 | TRBV25-1 | - | TGTGCCAGCAGTGTAGGGACCGCCCAAGGAGAGACCCAGTACTTC | CASSVGTAQGETQYF
- | TRBJ1-3 | TRBV13 | once | TGTGCCAGCAGCTTAGGAGGGTTGGGCAGTACTGGAAACACCATATATTTT | CASSLGGLGSTGNTIYF
- | TRBJ2-7 | TRBV11-2 | - | TGTGCCAGCAGCTTACGATTGGGAGGTTCGGGCGAGCAGTACTTC | CASSLRLGGSGEQYF
- | TRBJ1-2 | TRBV5-1 | - | TGCGCCAGCAGCTTGGCCTCTGGTGGCTACACCTTC | CASSLASGGYTF
- | TRBJ2-2 | TRBV2 | few | TGTGCCAGCAGAGTCGGAGGGGCCGGGGAGCTGTTTTTT | CASRVGGAGELFF
- | TRBJ1-1 | TRBV28 | - | TGTGCCAGCACCCTGGGTGGGGAGCGCACTGAAGCTTTCTTT | CASTLGGERTEAFF
- | TRBJ2-5 | TRBV28 | - | TGTGCCAGCAGCCCCCGGGTAGAGCCACAAGAGACCCAGTACTTC | CASSPRVEPQETQYF
TRBD2 | TRBJ2-1 | TRBV10-3 | - | TGTGCCATCAGCAAAAGCGGGGGGGCCGGAAATGAGCAGTTCTTC | CAISKSGGAGNEQFF
- | TRBJ2-5 | TRBV7-2 | - | TGTGCCAGCAGCTCCCGGGCGGGGCGAATCGAGACCCAGTACTTC | CASSSRAGRIETQYF
TRBD1 | TRBJ1-1 | TRBV13 | - | TGTGCCAGCAGCACACGAGGGGGCAGAGTGGGCACTGAAGCTTTCTTT | CASSTRGGRVGTEAFF
TRBD2 | TRBJ2-5 | TRBV2 | - | TGTGCCAGCAGCCTCGGACTAGTCCAAGAGACCCAGTACTTC | CASSLGLVQETQYF
TRBD1 | TRBJ2-2 | TRBV7-2 | - | TGTGCCAGCAGCCCACCGACAGGGTTAAACACCGGGGAGCTGTTTTTT | CASSPPTGLNTGELFF
- | TRBJ2-1 | TRBV7-9 | - | TGTGCCAGCAGCTTCATTAATGAGCAGTTCTTC | CASSFINEQFF
- | TRBJ2-7 | TRBV5-4 | - | TGTGCCAGCAGCCTACAGGGTATTTACGAGCAGTACTTC | CASSLQGIYEQYF